Shown below are 12 T cell receptor beta chains from a single sample sequenced in a study of radiation and T cells in renal cell carcinoma. Produced via immunoSEQ multiplex PCR; TCRdb's table is partial and in-frame only. This sample has roughly 140,000 clones, with over 80% found just once. Time point specified: blood 2 weeks post-SBRT. Treatment of the sample: 15 Gy SBRT to primary tumor, nephrectomy 4 weeks later. The source material was blood, sampled from a patient whose treatment included radiotherapy and nephrectomy. These receptors were collected from a woman aged 45-59 years with renal cell carcinoma.

V usage is TRBV5-6 and J usage is TRBJ1-5; TRBD1 aligns across 7 bases. Germline V gene data show CDR1 as SGHDT and CDR2 as YYEEEE. V dropped 0 bases and J dropped 9; count of bases not matched to a gene: 6. The CDR3 has 14 amino acids. DNA of the CDR3: TGTGCCAGCAGCTTGGGGACAGGATTTGGGCCCCAGCATTTT. Protein product: CASSLGTGFGPQHF.

The chain is built from TRBV7-2 and TRBJ1-2; the match to TRBD1 covers 11 bases. After removal of 5 bases from V and 7 bases from J, the junction contained 12 bases not matched to a gene. The germline gives CDR1 SGHTA, CDR2 FQGNSA. The CDR3 is 16 residues long. The CDR3 protein is CASSRPGQGALGGYTF. CDR3 bases: TGTGCCAGCAGCAGACCAGGACAGGGGGCCTTGGGTGGCTACACCTTC.

The V and J genes are TRBV11-2 and TRBJ1-3; 9 bases map to TRBD1. V lost 4 bases, J lost 1 base, and 5 bases stayed unmatched. Germline V CDR1 and CDR2: SGHAT, FQNNGV. The CDR3 sequence is 16 residues long. The CDR3 reads CASSSQTGGSGNTIYF. The CDR3 region has the DNA TGTGCCAGCAGCTCCCAGACAGGGGGGTCTGGAAACACCATATATTTT.

This chain connects TRBV19 to TRBJ2-7, with D possibly matching TRBD2 (6 bases). The CDR3 extends over 14 amino acids. Germline CDR1 is LNHDA and CDR2 is SQIVND (reference sequence). V gave up 5 bases and J gave up 6 bases, with 17 bases separating them. The CDR3 loop reads CASSAFRGGSEQYF. The DNA for the CDR3 is TGTGCCAGTAGTGCCTTCCGGGGAGGATCCGAGCAGTACTTC.

The V and J genes are TRBV6-5 and TRBJ1-2, with 8 bases fitting TRBD1. Germline trimming cut 7 bases from V and 2 bases from J; bases unmatched to any gene: 3. This CDR3 is built from 13 residues. The V gene's germline CDR1 is MNHEY and CDR2 SVGAGI. The CDR3 is CASTRQGNYGYTF. In nucleotides, the CDR3 is TGTGCCAGCACCCGACAGGGGAACTATGGCTACACCTTC.

The V and J genes are TRBV5-1 and TRBJ2-7; 11 bases agree with TRBD2. The CDR3 is 18 amino acids. Looked up from germline, CDR1 is SGHRS and CDR2 is YFSETQ. V lost 3 bases to trimming and J lost 0 bases; unmatched junction nucleotides: 11. CDR3 sequence (DNA): TGCGCCAGCAGCTCCAAAGAACCGGGACTAGCGGCCTCCTACGAGCAGTACTTC. Protein sequence: CASSSKEPGLAASYEQYF.

The rearrangement joins TRBV21-1 to TRBJ2-3; the table's D call, TRBD2, was not checked against the DNA. TRBV21-1 counts as a pseudogene. The CDR3 spans 21 residues. CDR3 sequence reads: CASSKVVPGTLEAVRTDTQYF. The CDR3 region has the DNA TGTGCCAGCAGCAAAGTAGTCCCCGGAACCTTAGAGGCAGTGCGCACAGATACGCAGTATTTT.

The V call is TRBV5-8, the J call TRBJ2-3, with 7 bases identical to TRBD1. With V trimmed by 4 bases and J by 2 bases, 7 bases remained unmatched. Germline-derived CDR1 and CDR2 are SGHTS and YDEGEE. The CDR3 extends over 15 amino acids. The CDR3, as DNA: TGTGCCAGCAGCCGACAGGGCGCCCACACAGATACGCAGTATTTT. As protein: CASSRQGAHTDTQYF.

The rearrangement joins TRBV2 to TRBJ2-6; 9 bases match TRBD1. Germline lookup yields CDR1 SNHLY and CDR2 FYNNEI. The ends lost 4 bases at V and 4 bases at J; junction bases unmatched: 14. The CDR3 length is 19 residues. DNA for the CDR3: TGTGCCAGCAGTGGATTTAAGGGACAGGGCGGAGCAGGGGCCAACGTCCTGACTTTC. Protein product: CASSGFKGQGGAGANVLTF.

The chain has TRBV4-1 and TRBJ2-4; D gene ambiguous. The germline CDR1 and CDR2 sequences are MGHRA and YSYEKL. The CDR3 totals 15 residues. The V gene lost 3 bases and the J gene lost 6 bases, with 15 bases spanning the gap. CDR3 nucleotide sequence: TGCGCCAGCAGCCAGTTTGGCGTTGGGATAAACATTCAGTACTTC. Amino acid sequence: CASSQFGVGINIQYF.

The V and J genes are TRBV5-1 and TRBJ1-2; 10 nucleotides match TRBD1. J was trimmed by 7 bases and V by 7 bases; bases with no gene match: 4. The germline CDR1 and CDR2 sequences are SGHRS and YFSETQ. The CDR3 runs 12 residues. CDR3 sequence: CASARDRGGYTF. Written as DNA, the CDR3 is TGCGCCAGCGCCCGGGACAGGGGTGGCTACACCTTC.

The gene calls are TRBV10-3 and TRBJ2-1; 8 bases map to TRBD2. CDR1 and CDR2 from the germline V gene are ENHRY and SYGVKD. The CDR3 contains 15 residues. Trimming removed 10 bases from V and 7 bases from J; junction bases left unmatched: 15. The CDR3 reads CATANGLERGNEQFF. The CDR3, as DNA: TGTGCCACTGCAAACGGACTTGAGCGGGGGAATGAGCAGTTCTTC.